The clone carrying this TCR beta chain was counted only a few times. This sample was taken from a study of CD8 T cells in Susac syndrome. The V and J ends lost 1 base and 4 bases respectively, with 9 bases between them. From germline, CDR1 is SGDLS and CDR2 YYNGEE. The length of the CDR3 is 13 residues. The RNA input was about 0.45 to 1 ug, and it was reverse transcribed with random hexamers. Amplification of TCR beta CDR3 by immunoSEQ multiplex PCR spanned 54 Vbeta and 13 Jbeta. Each CDR3 protein gets one entry after TCRdb re-called the immunoSEQ multiplex PCR reads with MiXCR. The sample lists some 300,000 distinct CDR3 sequences; about 82% were seen once. CD8+ and CD4+ T cells circulating in blood were sequenced for TCR beta. Each multiple sclerosis control was a treatment-naive patient with relapsing-remitting disease that was either stable or active. TEMRA cells were FACS-enriched, unlike CD8+ and CD4+ T cells, which were negatively isolated.

Sample: CD8+ T cells from PBMCs. The chain couples TRBV9 to TRBJ2-7, with D uncertain. The clonotype comes from a human donor with multiple sclerosis. In nucleotides, the CDR3 is TGTGCCAGCAGCGTAACGACTTCATACGAGCAGTACTTC. Translation gives CASSVTTSYEQYF.